The source of this T cell receptor beta chain is a study of T-cell memory formation after mild COVID-19. Study-level background: There were largely donor-specific TCR clusters. Broader study findings: Chiefly within CM and EM were the contracting CD4+ clones; CD8+ ones were within EMRA. In second-wave clones peaking day 37, SARS-CoV-2 specificity remained unconfirmed.

Germline V gene data show CDR1 as SGHNT and CDR2 as YYREEE (reference sequence). The CDR3 has 12 residues. V was cut by 5 bases and J by 5 bases, with 10 bases left in between. With respect to this clonotype: Its specificity is not known.

Constant-segment primers served in 5'RACE that generated TCR alpha and TCR beta cDNA libraries bearing sample barcodes and UMIs. Using its own MiXCR run on the 5' RACE reads, TCRdb lists one record per CDR3 protein. This table has roughly 86,000 distinct CDR3 sequences, approximately 16% appearing once. This sequence originates from a man between 18 and 29 years old who had mild COVID-19 (a few samples of this study predate the infection). Cell type and time point are not known. J is TRBJ1-2 and V is TRBV5-4; D perhaps matches TRBD1 (6 bases). The source material was PBMCs or a T cell subset sorted from them (not recorded which). CDR3 amino acids: CASRAGVYGYTF. CDR3 nucleotides: TGTGCCAGCAGAGCAGGGGTATATGGCTACACCTTC.